This is a list of T cell receptor beta chains from one sample in a study of regulatory T cells in long-lasting Graves disease. TCRdb ran MiXCR on the multiplex PCR reads and lists one entry per CDR3 protein. The table lists about 450,000 distinct CDR3 sequences, over 15% of them singletons. These data also formed part of another study, on T cells in Graves' hyperthyroidism and ophthalmopathy.

Specimen: peripheral blood mononuclear cells (PBMCs), collected at new diagnosis, from a patient treated with antithyroid drugs. These receptors originate from a woman younger than 45 with Graves disease. CDR3s leave out the opening cysteine and the closing phenylalanine or tryptophan. D genes are given only for firm matches. The size field is filled for only some rows; it gives once, few, many or a size class.

d_call: TRBD1
v_call: TRBV11-2
j_call: TRBJ2-2
clone_size: NA
cdr3_length: 14
cdr3_aa: ASGWTGGAGTGELF

d_call: NA
v_call: TRBV19
j_call: TRBJ2-5
clone_size: many
cdr3_length: 12
cdr3_aa: ASSTGTAGETQY

d_call: NA
v_call: TRBV28
j_call: TRBJ1-6
clone_size: NA
cdr3_length: 12
cdr3_aa: ASSFSRGYSPLH

d_call: TRBD1
v_call: TRBV20-1
j_call: TRBJ1-5
clone_size: NA
cdr3_length: 13
cdr3_aa: SARDPRGGNQPQH

d_call: NA
v_call: TRBV5-1
j_call: TRBJ2-4
clone_size: few
cdr3_length: 13
cdr3_aa: ASSSGGGAKNIQY

d_call: NA
v_call: TRBV10-3
j_call: TRBJ2-7
clone_size: many
cdr3_length: 12
cdr3_aa: AISELGATYEQY

d_call: NA
v_call: TRBV10-3
j_call: TRBJ1-3
clone_size: many
cdr3_length: 12
cdr3_aa: AINEMGAGNTIY

d_call: TRBD2
v_call: TRBV7-2
j_call: TRBJ2-3
clone_size: many
cdr3_length: 16
cdr3_aa: ASSLAHRTSGSLDTQY

d_call: NA
v_call: TRBV10-2
j_call: TRBJ2-7
clone_size: few
cdr3_length: 13
cdr3_aa: ASRGQDRSSYEQY

d_call: NA
v_call: TRBV6-1
j_call: TRBJ1-5
clone_size: many
cdr3_length: 12
cdr3_aa: ASNTGSSNQPQH

d_call: NA
v_call: TRBV29-1
j_call: TRBJ2-1
clone_size: few
cdr3_length: 12
cdr3_aa: SVYRADSYNEQF

d_call: TRBD2
v_call: TRBV10-3
j_call: TRBJ2-1
clone_size: NA
cdr3_length: 14
cdr3_aa: AIRDGSGRAYNEQF

d_call: TRBD2
v_call: TRBV27
j_call: TRBJ2-3
clone_size: many
cdr3_length: 13
cdr3_aa: ASSPGTRLTDTQY

d_call: TRBD1
v_call: TRBV28
j_call: TRBJ2-7
clone_size: NA
cdr3_length: 12
cdr3_aa: ASTLGTGTYEQY

d_call: TRBD2
v_call: TRBV7-2
j_call: TRBJ2-3
clone_size: many
cdr3_length: 12
cdr3_aa: ASSSVGGGGTQY

d_call: NA
v_call: TRBV7-9
j_call: TRBJ1-2
clone_size: many
cdr3_length: 11
cdr3_aa: ASSFGRDYGYT

d_call: NA
v_call: TRBV7-9
j_call: TRBJ2-1
clone_size: NA
cdr3_length: 11
cdr3_aa: ASSPPASHEQF

d_call: NA
v_call: TRBV29-1
j_call: TRBJ2-3
clone_size: many
cdr3_length: 12
cdr3_aa: SVEPTSSTDTQY

d_call: TRBD2
v_call: TRBV6-5
j_call: TRBJ2-7
clone_size: few
cdr3_length: 17
cdr3_aa: ASSYAPGGSGRKLYEQY

d_call: NA
v_call: TRBV7-3
j_call: NA
clone_size: NA
cdr3_length: 13
cdr3_aa: ASSPQTGPTETQF

d_call: NA
v_call: TRBV19
j_call: TRBJ2-5
clone_size: NA
cdr3_length: 11
cdr3_aa: ASRPDPAETQY

d_call: TRBD1
v_call: TRBV20-1
j_call: TRBJ2-5
clone_size: NA
cdr3_length: 16
cdr3_aa: SARDELLQTGSGETQY

d_call: NA
v_call: TRBV5-8
j_call: TRBJ2-2
clone_size: few
cdr3_length: 12
cdr3_aa: ASSFRQGPGELF

d_call: NA
v_call: TRBV12-3/TRBV12-4
j_call: TRBJ2-7
clone_size: many
cdr3_length: 10
cdr3_aa: ASKLDTYEQY

d_call: TRBD1
v_call: TRBV25-1
j_call: TRBJ1-5
clone_size: few
cdr3_length: 11
cdr3_aa: AGDLDRAQPQH

d_call: NA
v_call: TRBV3-1
j_call: TRBJ2-7
clone_size: NA
cdr3_length: 12
cdr3_aa: ASSQGMGVYEQY

d_call: NA
v_call: TRBV5-4
j_call: TRBJ2-7
clone_size: many
cdr3_length: 11
cdr3_aa: ASSLGRAYEQY

d_call: TRBD2
v_call: TRBV10-1
j_call: TRBJ2-5
clone_size: many
cdr3_length: 11
cdr3_aa: ATSSGSGETQY

d_call: NA
v_call: TRBV12-3/TRBV12-4
j_call: TRBJ1-5
clone_size: many
cdr3_length: 14
cdr3_aa: ASSKRVGGPHQPQH

d_call: NA
v_call: TRBV7-9
j_call: TRBJ2-1
clone_size: NA
cdr3_length: 12
cdr3_aa: ASSETAPGDEQF

d_call: TRBD1
v_call: TRBV6-1
j_call: TRBJ2-7
clone_size: NA
cdr3_length: 11
cdr3_aa: ATQTGGLYEQY

d_call: TRBD2
v_call: TRBV6-9
j_call: TRBJ2-5
clone_size: few
cdr3_length: 15
cdr3_aa: ASSYSMGTSGQETQY

d_call: NA
v_call: TRBV2
j_call: NA
clone_size: many
cdr3_length: 10
cdr3_aa: ASQREQETQY

d_call: NA
v_call: TRBV28
j_call: TRBJ2-1
clone_size: many
cdr3_length: 12
cdr3_aa: AIERNRPNNEQF

d_call: NA
v_call: TRBV15
j_call: TRBJ1-2
clone_size: NA
cdr3_length: 11
cdr3_aa: ATSRPPDKGYT

d_call: NA
v_call: TRBV29-1
j_call: TRBJ2-7
clone_size: NA
cdr3_length: 10
cdr3_aa: STRDSAYEQY

d_call: NA
v_call: TRBV29-1
j_call: TRBJ2-1
clone_size: many
cdr3_length: 11
cdr3_aa: SVEGGNYNEQF

d_call: TRBD2
v_call: TRBV10-2
j_call: TRBJ2-3
clone_size: few
cdr3_length: 14
cdr3_aa: ASSEWLAGGTDTQY

d_call: TRBD2
v_call: TRBV11-2
j_call: TRBJ2-5
clone_size: many
cdr3_length: 15
cdr3_aa: ASSFGLAGASGETQY

d_call: TRBD2
v_call: TRBV28
j_call: TRBJ2-7
clone_size: many
cdr3_length: 13
cdr3_aa: ASRQTPSGSYEQY

d_call: TRBD2
v_call: TRBV7-9
j_call: TRBJ2-5
clone_size: NA
cdr3_length: 16
cdr3_aa: ASSLGFSGSPPGKTQY

d_call: NA
v_call: TRBV15
j_call: TRBJ2-6
clone_size: NA
cdr3_length: 15
cdr3_aa: ATSTEDSGSGANVLT

d_call: TRBD1
v_call: TRBV19
j_call: TRBJ2-1
clone_size: NA
cdr3_length: 14
cdr3_aa: ASSFERGQGHNEQF

d_call: NA
v_call: TRBV5-1
j_call: TRBJ2-1
clone_size: many
cdr3_length: 12
cdr3_aa: ASSPEFSYNEQF

d_call: NA
v_call: TRBV18
j_call: TRBJ2-1
clone_size: many
cdr3_length: 12
cdr3_aa: ASSTGSSYNEQF

d_call: TRBD1
v_call: TRBV29-1
j_call: TRBJ1-4
clone_size: many
cdr3_length: 11
cdr3_aa: SAVGQGNEKLF

d_call: TRBD1
v_call: TRBV2
j_call: TRBJ1-2
clone_size: few
cdr3_length: 15
cdr3_aa: ASSVGRQGASNYGYT

d_call: TRBD2
v_call: TRBV12-3/TRBV12-4
j_call: TRBJ2-2
clone_size: many
cdr3_length: 16
cdr3_aa: ASSLADATSGGSGELF

d_call: TRBD1
v_call: TRBV7-2
j_call: TRBJ1-5
clone_size: few
cdr3_length: 12
cdr3_aa: ASSPGQGTGPQH

d_call: TRBD2
v_call: TRBV11-2
j_call: TRBJ2-1
clone_size: NA
cdr3_length: 15
cdr3_aa: ASSLARSGSSYNEQF

d_call: NA
v_call: TRBV6-5
j_call: TRBJ2-5
clone_size: few
cdr3_length: 10
cdr3_aa: ASSYTQETQY

d_call: NA
v_call: TRBV6-2/TRBV6-3
j_call: TRBJ1-4
clone_size: many
cdr3_length: 13
cdr3_aa: ASSYGGRTNEKLF